This TCR beta chain was captured by sequencing in a study of T cells in Graves' hyperthyroidism and ophthalmopathy. A few counts support this clonotype. The antigen remains unidentified. Points from the study as a whole: Most clonotypes expanded in thyroid above 0.001 were likewise present in blood.

It was RNA transcripts that yielded the amplified TCR beta CDR3 regions. The primer set for the first-round RT-PCR of the TCR CDR3 was HTBI. A single record per CDR3 protein comes from TCRdb applying MiXCR to the multiplex PCR reads. The sample includes around 290,000 distinct CDR3 sequences, roughly 15% of them seen just once. V lost 6 bases, J lost 5 bases, and 17 bases stayed unmatched. The CDR3 is 18 amino acids. Researchers defined stable Graves' hyperthyroidism as no ophthalmopathy progression within 18 months. Source material: blood. The chain couples TRBV12-3 or TRBV12-4 to TRBJ1-1; 11 nucleotides align to TRBD1. This TCR was recovered from a woman aged 35 to 49 with Graves' hyperthyroidism. The CDR3 reads CASSKPGQGARGSTEAFF. CDR3 bases: TGTGCCAGCAGCAAACCCGGACAGGGGGCGAGGGGGTCGACTGAAGCTTTCTTT.